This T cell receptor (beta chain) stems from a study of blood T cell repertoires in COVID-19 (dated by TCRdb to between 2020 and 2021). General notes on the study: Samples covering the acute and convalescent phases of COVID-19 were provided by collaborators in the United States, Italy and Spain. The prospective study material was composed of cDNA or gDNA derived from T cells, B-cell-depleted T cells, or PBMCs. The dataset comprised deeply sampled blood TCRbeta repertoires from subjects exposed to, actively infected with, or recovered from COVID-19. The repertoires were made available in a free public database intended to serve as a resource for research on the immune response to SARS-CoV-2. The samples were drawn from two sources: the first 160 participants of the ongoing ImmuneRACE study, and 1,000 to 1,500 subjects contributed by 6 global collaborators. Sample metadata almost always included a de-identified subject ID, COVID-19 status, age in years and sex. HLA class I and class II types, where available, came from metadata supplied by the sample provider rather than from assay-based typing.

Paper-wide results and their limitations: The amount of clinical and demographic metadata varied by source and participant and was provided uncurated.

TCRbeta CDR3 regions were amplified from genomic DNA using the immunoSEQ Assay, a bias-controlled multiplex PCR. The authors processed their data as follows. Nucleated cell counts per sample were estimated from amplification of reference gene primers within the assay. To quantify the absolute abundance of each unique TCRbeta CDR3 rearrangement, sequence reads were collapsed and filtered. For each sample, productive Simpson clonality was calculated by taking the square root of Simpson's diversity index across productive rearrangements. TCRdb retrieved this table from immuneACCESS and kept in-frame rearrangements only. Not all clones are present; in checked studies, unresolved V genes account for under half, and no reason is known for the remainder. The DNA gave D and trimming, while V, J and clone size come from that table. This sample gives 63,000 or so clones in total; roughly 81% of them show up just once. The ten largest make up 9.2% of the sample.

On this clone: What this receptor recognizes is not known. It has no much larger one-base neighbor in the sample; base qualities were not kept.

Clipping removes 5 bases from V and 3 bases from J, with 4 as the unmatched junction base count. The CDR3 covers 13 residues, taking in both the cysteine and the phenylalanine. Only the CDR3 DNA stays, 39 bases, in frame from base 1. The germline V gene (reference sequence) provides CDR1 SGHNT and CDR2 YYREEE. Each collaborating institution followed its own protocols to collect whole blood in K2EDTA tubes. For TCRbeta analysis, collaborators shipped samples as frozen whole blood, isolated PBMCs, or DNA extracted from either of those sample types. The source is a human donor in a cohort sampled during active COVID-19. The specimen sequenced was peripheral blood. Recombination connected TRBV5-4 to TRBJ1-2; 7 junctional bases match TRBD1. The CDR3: CASSQTGYYGYTF. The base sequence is TGTGCCAGCAGTCAGACAGGGTACTATGGCTACACCTTC.